This TCR beta chain was observed in a study of post-analysis software for immune sequencing data. Study background: Recorded subtypes: relapsing-remitting, secondary progressive, progressive-relapsing; some patients unannotated. Study results and caveats: TRBV segments more frequent in patients than in controls numbered several and included TRBV5-6, TRBV5-1 and TRBV20-1.

Unique molecular identifiers were carried by the TCR beta cDNA libraries. Out of roughly 0.85 to 10 million T cells, some 480,000 cDNA molecules were generated. TCRdb independently ran MiXCR on the PCR reads; one entry per CDR3 protein. The sample carries 180,000 or so distinct CDR3 sequences, 29% recorded once. The CDR3 runs 17 residues. Germline V lookup: CDR1 SQVTM, CDR2 ANQGSEA. The V segment lost 6 bases and the J segment 0 bases; nucleotides outside the gene matches: 10. In this sample, this clonotype turned up many times. Its antigen is still unknown. The sequence derives from a girl aged 2-17 years with multiple sclerosis. The sample comprised blood. The chain recombines TRBV29-1 with TRBJ2-7; 14 bases agree with TRBD2. Here the CDR3 DNA reads TGCAGCGTACTGACTAGCGGGGGGGGAAGGAGCTCCTACGAGCAGTACTTC. This codes for CSVLTSGGGRSSYEQYF.